The TCR beta chain under discussion was sequenced for a study of response to subunit inactivated influenza vaccine. This CDR3 spans 15 amino acids. Germline CDR1 and CDR2: MNHEY and SVGAGI. The trim removed 4 bases at V and 3 bases at J, leaving 9 bases unmatched. Study-wide points: Authors suggested each seasonal flu vaccination may recruit only limited numbers of new T cells.

For this clonotype: Its antigen is unidentified.

TCRdb reprocessed the RT-PCR reads with MiXCR, giving one entry per CDR3 protein. Of about 580,000 distinct CDR3 sequences in the sample, approximately 14% are singletons; the top ten hold 8.5% to 14%. The V gene is TRBV6-5, the J gene TRBJ2-7, with TRBD1 matching 7 bases. Sequences were derived from PBMCs from blood, sampled 11 to 12 days after vaccination. This receptor was obtained from a man between 45 and 60 years old who received an inactivated influenza vaccine. The CDR3 protein is CASSSPNRGGYEQYF. The CDR3 region has the DNA TGTGCCAGCAGTTCCCCCAACAGGGGCGGCTACGAGCAGTACTTC.